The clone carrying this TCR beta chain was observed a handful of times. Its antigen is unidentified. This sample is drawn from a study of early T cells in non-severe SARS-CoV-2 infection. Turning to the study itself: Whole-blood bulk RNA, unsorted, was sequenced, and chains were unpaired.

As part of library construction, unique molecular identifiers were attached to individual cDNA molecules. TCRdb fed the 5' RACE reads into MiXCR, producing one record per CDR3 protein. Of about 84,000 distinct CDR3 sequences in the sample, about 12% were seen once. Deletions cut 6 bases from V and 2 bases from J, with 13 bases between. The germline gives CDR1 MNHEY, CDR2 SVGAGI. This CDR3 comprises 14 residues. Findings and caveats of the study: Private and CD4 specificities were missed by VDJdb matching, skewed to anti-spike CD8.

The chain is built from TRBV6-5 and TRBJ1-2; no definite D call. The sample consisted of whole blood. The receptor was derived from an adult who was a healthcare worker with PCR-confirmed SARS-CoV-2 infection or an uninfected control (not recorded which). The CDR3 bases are TGTGCCAGCAGACCCCCGGCAGTGAACTATGGCTACACCTTC. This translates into CASRPPAVNYGYTF.